This T cell receptor (beta chain) was recovered during a study of blood T cells in healthy people across ages. Germline CDR1 is DFQATT and CDR2 is SNEGSKA (reference sequence). The V end lost 0 bases, the J end lost 6 bases, and 12 bases lay between the germline ends. CDR3 length equals 14 residues. Primers used in a second PCR of roughly 6 to 11 cycles were a sample-barcoded 5' primer and a J-beta primer mix. A single record per CDR3 protein comes from TCRdb applying MiXCR to the 5' RACE reads. The sample includes some 900,000 distinct CDR3 sequences, around 48% of them seen just once. The V call is TRBV20-1, the J call TRBJ2-1; the D gene is possibly TRBD2 (5 bases). This sequence originates from a man aged 30-40 years in good health. The specimen was blood. Written as DNA, the CDR3 is TGCAGTGCTAGAGATCGGACTCGAATCAATGAGCAGTTCTTC. Translating gives CSARDRTRINEQFF.